The rows below give T cell receptor beta chains drawn from one sample of a study of T cell responses to AZD1222 COVID-19 vaccine. Sequenced by immunoSEQ multiplex PCR; TCRdb stores in-frame clones only, minus some. The profile shows roughly 77,000 clones, 90% of them singletons. The sequences come from peripheral blood, collected 28 days after the second AZD1222 dose. The origin of the receptors is an adult who received the AZD1222 COVID-19 vaccine. CDR3s include the opening cysteine and the closing phenylalanine or tryptophan. D genes are given only for firm matches. Clone size, where shown, is once, few, many, or a class for clones that have expanded.

v_call,clone_size,j_call,d_call,cdr3_aa,cdr3_nt
TRBV7-3,once,TRBJ1-1,NA,CASSLKGGDSGTEAFF,TGTGCCAGCAGCTTAAAGGGGGGCGACTCTGGCACTGAAGCTTTCTTT
TRBV14,NA,TRBJ1-2,NA,CASSQGRVGMDGYTF,TGTGCCAGCAGCCAAGGGAGGGTAGGGATGGATGGCTACACCTTC
TRBV29-1,NA,TRBJ1-2,NA,CSVDRGDTYGYTF,TGCAGCGTTGACAGGGGTGATACATATGGCTACACCTTC
TRBV3-1/TRBV3-2,NA,TRBJ1-2,TRBD1,CASSLDRANYGYTF,TGTGCCAGCAGCCTTGACAGGGCTAACTATGGCTACACCTTC
TRBV5-4,NA,TRBJ1-1,NA,CASSPSGDTEAFF,TGTGCCAGCAGCCCCTCGGGGGACACTGAAGCTTTCTTT
TRBV18,NA,TRBJ2-7,NA,CASSLAKGSYEQYF,TGTGCCAGCTCACTAGCGAAAGGTTCCTACGAGCAGTACTTC
TRBV7-3,NA,TRBJ1-6,TRBD1,CASSPGQVNSPLHF,TGTGCCAGCAGCCCGGGACAGGTTAATTCACCCCTCCACTTT
TRBV10-3,NA,TRBJ1-1,NA,CAISEGGGWDTEAFF,TGTGCCATCAGTGAGGGGGGAGGGTGGGACACTGAAGCTTTCTTT
TRBV7-9,NA,TRBJ1-2,NA,CASSLAPFREAGGYTF,TGTGCCAGCAGCTTAGCCCCCTTCCGGGAGGCTGGTGGCTACACCTTC
TRBV30,NA,TRBJ1-2,NA,CAWTPMDAYGYTF,TGTGCCTGGACTCCAATGGACGCCTATGGCTACACCTTC
TRBV2,NA,TRBJ2-2,TRBD1,CASRIQGASGELFF,TGTGCCAGCAGGATACAGGGGGCGTCGGGGGAGCTGTTTTTT
TRBV18,NA,TRBJ2-7,TRBD2,CASSGGDWNYEQYF,TGTGCCAGCTCAGGGGGGGACTGGAACTACGAGCAGTACTTC
TRBV5-1,NA,TRBJ1-5,TRBD1,CASSHTGGNQPQHF,TGCGCCAGCAGCCATACAGGGGGCAATCAGCCCCAGCATTTT
TRBV7-2,NA,TRBJ1-4,NA,CASSPNGGGTEKLFF,TGTGCCAGCAGCCCGAACGGGGGCGGTACGGAAAAACTGTTTTTT
TRBV6-5,few,TRBJ2-7,TRBD1,CASAPGQGYEQYF,TGTGCCAGCGCCCCGGGACAGGGCTACGAGCAGTACTTC
TRBV10-3,few,TRBJ2-5,NA,CAIGDPEETQYF,TGTGCCATCGGGGATCCCGAAGAGACCCAGTACTTC
TRBV5-1,NA,TRBJ2-7,TRBD2,CASSFPSSGIYEQYF,TGCGCCAGCAGCTTTCCTTCTAGCGGAATCTACGAGCAGTACTTC
TRBV6-5,NA,TRBJ1-5,NA,CASFRGEGINQPQHF,TGTGCCAGCTTTCGAGGCGAGGGAATCAATCAGCCCCAGCATTTT
TRBV2,NA,TRBJ2-7,NA,CASSEPADYEQYF,TGTGCCAGCAGTGAACCGGCTGACTACGAGCAGTACTTC
TRBV7-3,NA,TRBJ2-2,TRBD2,CASSLGSGGNTGELFF,TGTGCCAGCAGCTTAGGTAGCGGGGGGAACACCGGGGAGCTGTTTTTT
TRBV11-2,NA,TRBJ2-5,TRBD2,CASSLRSSGIETQYF,TGTGCCAGCAGCTTGCGCTCTAGCGGGATAGAGACCCAGTACTTC
TRBV19,NA,TRBJ2-5,TRBD1,CASSIDYFVQGVLQETQYF,TGTGCCAGTAGTATAGATTATTTTGTACAGGGGGTCTTACAAGAGACCCAGTACTTC
TRBV29-1,NA,TRBJ1-1,NA,CSVVFGTGTEAFF,TGCAGCGTTGTGTTCGGAACGGGCACTGAAGCTTTCTTT
TRBV3-1/TRBV3-2,NA,TRBJ2-5,NA,CASSQPLGGETQYF,TGTGCCAGCAGCCAACCCCTCGGCGGAGAGACCCAGTACTTC
TRBV11-3,NA,TRBJ2-6,TRBD1,CASSLADRAINSGANVLTF,TGTGCCAGCAGCTTGGCCGACAGGGCCATAAACTCTGGGGCCAACGTCCTGACTTTC
TRBV11-3,NA,TRBJ1-4,NA,CASSKGGTDEKLFF,TGTGCCAGCAGCAAGGGGGGGACCGATGAAAAACTGTTTTTT
TRBV19,few,TRBJ1-1,NA,CASSRQGLSTEAFF,TGTGCCAGTAGTAGGCAGGGGTTGAGCACTGAAGCTTTCTTT
TRBV4-3,NA,TRBJ2-1,TRBD1,CASSQDGTGTYEQFF,TGCGCCAGCAGCCAAGATGGGACAGGGACCTATGAGCAGTTCTTC
TRBV30,NA,TRBJ2-7,NA,CAWSVLGAAYEQYF,TGTGCCTGGAGTGTGCTTGGGGCGGCTTACGAGCAGTACTTC
TRBV27,NA,TRBJ1-1,TRBD1,CASGDRGPGTEAFF,TGTGCCAGCGGAGACAGGGGGCCGGGCACTGAAGCTTTCTTT
TRBV5-5,once,TRBJ1-3,NA,CASSKGLGNTIYF,TGTGCCAGCAGCAAGGGACTGGGAAACACCATATATTTT
TRBV2,NA,TRBJ1-4,TRBD1,CASTAGAGGAKLFF,TGTGCCAGCACCGCAGGGGCAGGGGGGGCAAAACTGTTTTTT
TRBV6-5,few,TRBJ1-2,TRBD1,CASKPGQGYGYTF,TGTGCCAGCAAGCCGGGACAGGGTTATGGCTACACCTTC
TRBV29-1,NA,TRBJ1-2,TRBD1,CSVEDSAGGGYTF,TGCAGCGTTGAAGATAGCGCAGGGGGCGGCTACACCTTC
TRBV19,NA,TRBJ1-1,NA,CASSTIGGVPISMNTEAFF,TGTGCCAGTAGTACCATCGGGGGGGTCCCCATATCTATGAACACTGAAGCTTTCTTT
TRBV5-1,NA,TRBJ1-4,NA,CASSLEASGEKLFF,TGCGCCAGCAGCTTGGAGGCATCGGGTGAAAAACTGTTTTTT
TRBV7-3,NA,TRBJ2-7,TRBD2,CASSLMGGPSGRNEQYF,TGTGCCAGCAGCTTAATGGGGGGACCTAGCGGGAGAAACGAGCAGTACTTC
TRBV12-3/TRBV12-4,NA,TRBJ1-6,NA,CASSFEASSPLHF,TGTGCCAGCAGTTTCGAGGCTAGCTCACCCCTCCACTTT
TRBV5-3,once,TRBJ2-5,NA,CARSRGRAQETQYF,TGTGCCAGAAGCCGAGGACGGGCGCAAGAGACCCAGTACTTC
TRBV5-6,NA,TRBJ1-6,TRBD1,CASTGGLRDNSPLHF,TGTGCCAGTACAGGGGGCCTCAGGGATAATTCACCCCTCCACTTT
TRBV6-6,NA,TRBJ1-5,NA,CASSYRNQPQHF,TGTGCCAGCAGTTACAGGAATCAGCCCCAGCATTTT
TRBV11-3,NA,TRBJ1-1,TRBD1,CASTPGQGYTEAFF,TGTGCCAGCACCCCGGGACAGGGGTACACTGAAGCTTTCTTT
TRBV15,NA,TRBJ1-2,TRBD1,CATSRPRTGLNYGYTF,TGTGCCACCAGCAGGCCCCGGACAGGTCTTAACTATGGCTACACCTTC
TRBV29-1,NA,TRBJ1-5,TRBD1,CSVMGTGDQPQHF,TGCAGCGTTATGGGGACAGGGGATCAGCCCCAGCATTTT